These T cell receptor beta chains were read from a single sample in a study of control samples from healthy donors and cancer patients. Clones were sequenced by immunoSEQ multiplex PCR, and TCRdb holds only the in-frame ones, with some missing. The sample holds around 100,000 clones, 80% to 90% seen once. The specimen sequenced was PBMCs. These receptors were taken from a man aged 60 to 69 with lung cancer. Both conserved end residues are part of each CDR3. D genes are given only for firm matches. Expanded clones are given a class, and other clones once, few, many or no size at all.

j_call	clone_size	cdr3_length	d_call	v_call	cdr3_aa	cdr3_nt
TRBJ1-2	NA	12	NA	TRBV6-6	CASTNTGSGYTF	TGTGCCAGCACCAATACAGGGTCCGGCTACACCTTC
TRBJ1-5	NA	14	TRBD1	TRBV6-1	CASSERQGGTPQHF	TGTGCCAGCAGTGAAAGACAGGGGGGCACCCCCCAGCATTTT
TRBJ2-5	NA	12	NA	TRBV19	CATRDGQETQYF	TGTGCCACCCGGGACGGACAAGAGACCCAGTACTTC
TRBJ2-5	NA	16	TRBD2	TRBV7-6	CASSLALASGEETQYF	TGTGCCAGCAGCTTAGCGCTAGCTAGCGGGGAAGAGACCCAGTACTTC
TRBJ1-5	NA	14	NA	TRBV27	CASSEQGSNQPQHF	TGTGCCAGCAGTGAGCAGGGGAGCAATCAGCCCCAGCATTTT
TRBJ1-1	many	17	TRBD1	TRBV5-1	CASSKGPGTGGATEAFF	TGCGCCAGCAGCAAAGGCCCCGGGACAGGGGGGGCCACTGAAGCTTTCTTT
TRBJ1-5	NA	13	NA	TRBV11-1	CASSAGVNQPQHF	TGTGCCAGCAGCGCAGGGGTCAATCAGCCCCAGCATTTT
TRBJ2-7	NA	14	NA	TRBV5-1	CASSLGPGPYEQYF	TGCGCCAGCAGCTTGGGACCCGGGCCGTACGAGCAGTACTTC
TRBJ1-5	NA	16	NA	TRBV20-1	CSASRRGTQMNQPQHF	TGCAGTGCTAGTAGGAGGGGGACCCAGATGAATCAGCCCCAGCATTTT
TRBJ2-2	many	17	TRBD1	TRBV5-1	CASSLLPGQGASGELFF	TGCGCCAGCAGCTTGCTCCCGGGACAGGGGGCTTCCGGGGAGCTGTTTTTT
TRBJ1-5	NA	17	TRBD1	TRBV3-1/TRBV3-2	CASSQEKGALGNQPQHF	TGTGCCAGCAGCCAGGAAAAGGGGGCGCTGGGCAATCAGCCCCAGCATTTT
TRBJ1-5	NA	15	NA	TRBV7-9	CASSLGRTGNQPQHF	TGTGCCAGCAGCTTAGGGCGGACAGGCAATCAGCCCCAGCATTTT
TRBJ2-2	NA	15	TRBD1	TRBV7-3	CASSLRQGKSGELFF	TGTGCCAGCAGCTTAAGACAGGGAAAGAGCGGGGAGCTGTTTTTT
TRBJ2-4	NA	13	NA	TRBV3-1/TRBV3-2	CASSQGPKNIQYF	TGTGCCAGCAGCCAAGGACCCAAAAACATTCAGTACTTC
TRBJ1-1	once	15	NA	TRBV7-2	CASSTLGMGGTEAFF	TGTGCCAGCAGCACTTTAGGGATGGGGGGAACTGAAGCTTTCTTT
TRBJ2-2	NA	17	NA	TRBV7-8	CASSLLFVGVNTGELFF	TGTGCCAGCAGCCTCCTTTTCGTGGGGGTGAACACCGGGGAGCTGTTTTTT
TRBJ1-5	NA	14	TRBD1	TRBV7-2	CASSRTGSNQPQHF	TGTGCCAGCAGCCGGACAGGTTCTAATCAGCCCCAGCATTTT
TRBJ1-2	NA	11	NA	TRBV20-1	CSASAGIGYTF	TGCAGTGCTAGTGCAGGCATTGGCTACACCTTC
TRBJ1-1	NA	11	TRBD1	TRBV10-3	CAVRDRTEAFF	TGTGCTGTCCGGGACAGAACTGAAGCTTTCTTT
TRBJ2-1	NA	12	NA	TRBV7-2	CASSPIDNEQFF	TGTGCCAGCAGCCCGATCGACAATGAGCAGTTCTTC
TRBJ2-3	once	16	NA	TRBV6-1	CASSGQLGTATDTQYF	TGTGCCAGCAGTGGACAACTGGGGACTGCCACAGATACGCAGTATTTT
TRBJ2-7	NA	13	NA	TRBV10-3	CAISAGLQEEQYF	TGTGCCATCAGTGCCGGCCTCCAGGAAGAGCAGTACTTC
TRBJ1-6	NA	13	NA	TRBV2	CASSELMDSPLHF	TGTGCCAGCAGTGAACTTATGGATTCACCCCTCCACTTT
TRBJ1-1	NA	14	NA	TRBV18	CASFSTGLNTEAFF	TGTGCCAGCTTTTCGACAGGACTGAACACTGAAGCTTTCTTT